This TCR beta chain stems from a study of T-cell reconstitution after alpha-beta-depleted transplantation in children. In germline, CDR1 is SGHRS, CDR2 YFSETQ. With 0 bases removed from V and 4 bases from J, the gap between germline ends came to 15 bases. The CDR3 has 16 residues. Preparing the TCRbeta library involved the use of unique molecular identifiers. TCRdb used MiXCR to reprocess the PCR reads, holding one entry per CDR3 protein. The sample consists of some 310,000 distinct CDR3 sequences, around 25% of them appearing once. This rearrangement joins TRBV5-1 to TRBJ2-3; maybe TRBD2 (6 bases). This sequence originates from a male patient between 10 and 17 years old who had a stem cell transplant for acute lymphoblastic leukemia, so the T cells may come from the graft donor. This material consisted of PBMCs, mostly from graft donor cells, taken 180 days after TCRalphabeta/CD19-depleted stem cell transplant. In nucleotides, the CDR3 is TGCGCCAGCAGCTTGGCCGGACTACTCAGACCAGATACGCAGTATTTT. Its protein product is CASSLAGLLRPDTQYF.